A single sample gave rise to the 18 T cell receptor beta chains below, sequenced in a study of shared T cell receptors in the human thymus. Assay: immunoSEQ multiplex PCR; the TCRdb copy retains only in-frame clones and omits some. The table records some 760,000 clones, 70% to 90% of them present only once. This sample also appeared in a second study, on human thymus T cells.

The sequenced sample was thymocytes. These receptors were obtained from a girl under three years old with a congenital heart defect.

This rearrangement joins TRBV5-4 to TRBJ2-7; perhaps TRBD1 as D (6 bases). Germline V gives CDR1 SGHNT, CDR2 YYREEE (reference sequence). This CDR3 comprises 12 residues. V was shortened by 3 bases and J by 2 bases, with 6 bases between the two germline ends. CDR3 loop: CASSWDTYEQYF. CDR3 bases: TGTGCCAGCAGCTGGGACACCTACGAGCAGTACTTC.

J is TRBJ1-1 and V is TRBV27; D perhaps matches TRBD1 (6 bases). The CDR3 has 13 amino acids. The V gene lost 2 bases and the J gene lost 8 bases, with 12 bases spanning the gap. Germline CDR1 MNHEY, CDR2 SMNVEV (reference sequence). The CDR3 region is CASSLRGGREAFF. CDR3 sequence (DNA): TGTGCCAGCAGTTTAAGGGGGGGGAGAGAAGCTTTCTTT.

The rearrangement joins TRBV28 to TRBJ2-5, with a possible D match to TRBD2 (5 bases). Trimming removed 5 bases from V and 1 base from J, with 8 bases in between. Germline V gene data show CDR1 as MDHEN and CDR2 as SYDVKM. The CDR3 contains 13 residues. The CDR3 spells CASSTRPQETQYF. The CDR3 nucleotides are TGTGCCAGCAGTACTAGGCCCCAAGAGACCCAGTACTTC.

This rearrangement joins TRBV7-8 to TRBJ2-1, with a weak D call TRBD2 (7 bases). CDR1 is SGHVS, CDR2 FQNEAQ, per germline. The CDR3 has 18 amino acids. The V end lost 4 bases, the J end lost 8 bases, and 27 bases lay between the germline ends. The CDR3 coding sequence is TGTGCCAGCAGCTCTACGAGGGGGGGGGCATCAAACAATCATGAGCAGTTCTTC. Translating gives CASSSTRGGASNNHEQFF. Using reference TRBV7-8 and TRBJ2-1 for the parts outside the CDR3, the full variable domain is GAGVSQSPRYKVAKRGQDVALRCDPISGHVSLFWYQQALGQGPEFLTYFQNEAQLDKSGLPSDRFFAERPEGSVSTLKIQRTQQEDSAVYLCASSSTRGGASNNHEQFFGPGTRLTVL.

This chain connects TRBV6-1 to TRBJ1-5, with a tentative D call TRBD1 (5 bases). Looked up from germline, CDR1 is MNHNS and CDR2 is SASEGT. The germline V and J ends were trimmed by 4 bases and 10 bases, with 20 bases remaining between them. This CDR3 is 15 amino acids long. CDR3 sequence (DNA): TGTGCCAGCAGTGGTTTTGACAGACCATCCAAACCCCAGCATTTT. It translates to CASSGFDRPSKPQHF.

The rearrangement joins TRBV15 to TRBJ1-3, with unresolved D. This CDR3 is 14 amino acids long. V was shortened by 5 bases and J by 4 bases, with 12 bases between the two germline ends. The germline CDR1 and CDR2 sequences are LNHNV and YYDKDF (reference sequence). The CDR3, as DNA: TGTGCCACCAGCGTTAGATTATGGGGAAACACCATATATTTT. Amino acid sequence: CATSVRLWGNTIYF.

The chain employs TRBV18 and TRBJ1-1; D is ambiguous. Trimming shortened V by 4 bases and J by 6 bases, and 15 bases separated the two germline ends. From germline, CDR1 is KGHSH and CDR2 LQKENI. CDR3 length equals 14 residues. CDR3 protein: CASSQDPGFSEAFF. In DNA, the CDR3 is TGTGCCAGCTCACAGGACCCGGGATTCTCTGAAGCTTTCTTT.

This clone was seen only a few times. V is TRBV28 and J is TRBJ1-3, with D perhaps matching TRBD1 (6 bases). The CDR3 covers 18 residues. Germline V gives CDR1 MDHEN, CDR2 SYDVKM. V lost 5 bases and J 0 bases, leaving 20 bases between the germline ends. CDR3 in amino acids: CASSLLRTVQGSGNTIYF. The DNA of the CDR3 is TGTGCCAGCAGTCTACTCAGAACTGTACAGGGCTCTGGAAACACCATATATTTT.

This chain connects TRBV27 to TRBJ1-6, with D possibly being TRBD1 (5 bases). The germline V gene encodes CDR1 MNHEY and CDR2 SMNVEV (reference sequence). This CDR3 has 15 amino acids. The germline V and J ends were trimmed by 6 bases and 6 bases, with 15 bases remaining between them. CDR3 coding DNA: TGTGCCAGCAGCCGACAGCGAAGCCTTAATTCACCCCTCCACTTT. Amino acid sequence: CASSRQRSLNSPLHF.

The rearrangement uses TRBV10-2 and TRBJ2-7; a weak D match, TRBD2 (5 bases). Trimming removed 7 bases from V and 2 bases from J, with 21 bases in between. The germline gives CDR1 WSHSY, CDR2 SAAADI. The CDR3 is made up of 16 amino acids. The chain's CDR3 is CASNHTRTASPYEQYF. CDR3 nucleotide sequence: TGCGCCAGCAACCACACTAGGACTGCCTCCCCCTACGAGCAGTACTTC.

V usage is TRBV18 and J usage is TRBJ1-2, with 7 bases fitting TRBD1. V gave up 3 bases and J gave up 4 bases; unmatched junction bases: 11. Per germline, CDR1 KGHSH and CDR2 LQKENI. CDR3 length: 16 residues. CDR3 nucleotides: TGTGCCAGCTCACCCATCGACAGGGCAAATTTCTATGGCTACACCTTC. As protein: CASSPIDRANFYGYTF.

The genes are TRBV7-9 and TRBJ2-1; 10 nucleotides match TRBD2. In germline, CDR1 is SEHNR, CDR2 FQNEAQ (reference sequence). The CDR3 sequence is 16 residues long. V was pared by 3 bases and J by 4 bases, with 6 bases of the junction left unmatched. CDR3 sequence reads: CASSFNPSGGYNEQFF. In nucleotides, the CDR3 is TGTGCCAGCAGCTTTAATCCTAGCGGGGGTTACAATGAGCAGTTCTTC.

The rearrangement joins TRBV6-6 to TRBJ1-1, with D perhaps matching TRBD1 (6 bases). The V end was cut by 2 bases, the J end by 4 bases, with 17 bases between. The CDR3 length is 16 residues. CDR1 and CDR2 from the germline V gene are MNHNY and SVGAGI (reference sequence). Here the CDR3 reads CASSYKVDSSSTEAFF. In DNA, the CDR3 is TGTGCCAGCAGTTACAAGGTGGACAGTTCGAGCACTGAAGCTTTCTTT.

The chain has TRBV6-5 and TRBJ2-6; a possible D gene is TRBD1 (5 bases). V lost 6 bases and J 0 bases, leaving 9 bases between the germline ends. This CDR3 spans 15 amino acids. Germline loops: CDR1 MNHEY, CDR2 SVGAGI. In nucleotides, the CDR3 is TGTGCCAGCAGAAACAGGCTCTCTGGGGCCAACGTCCTGACTTTC. It yields the protein CASRNRLSGANVLTF.

A few counts support this clone. The V call is TRBV5-6, the J call TRBJ2-7, with 10 bases aligning to TRBD1. The V gene's germline CDR1 is SGHDT and CDR2 YYEEEE. Trimming took 4 bases from V and 6 from J; bases not matched to a gene: 7. CDR3 length: 14 amino acids. This chain's CDR3 is CASSPPRDRGEQYF. CDR3 nucleotide sequence: TGTGCCAGCAGCCCACCTCGGGACAGGGGCGAGCAGTACTTC.

The V call is TRBV6-5, the J call TRBJ1-6; D ambiguous. V lost 0 bases and J 6 bases, leaving 6 bases between the germline ends. This CDR3 contains 14 residues. Looked up from germline, CDR1 is MNHEY and CDR2 is SVGAGI. The CDR3 DNA reads as TGTGCCAGCAGTTACTCACTAATTAATTCACCCCTCCACTTT. Translating it yields CASSYSLINSPLHF.

CDR3 residues: CASSDSGRKGEKLFF. The CDR3 nucleotides are TGTGCCAGCAGTGACTCGGGGCGGAAGGGAGAAAAACTGTTTTTT. V and J are TRBV6-4 and TRBJ1-4, with D possibly matching TRBD1 (5 bases). Germline V CDR1 and CDR2: MRHNA, SNTAGT. V gave up 0 bases and J gave up 8 bases, with 13 bases separating them. The CDR3 runs to 15 residues.

This rearrangement joins TRBV2 to TRBJ1-2; 9 nucleotides line up with TRBD1. The germline CDR1 and CDR2 sequences are SNHLY and FYNNEI. With 6 bases clipped from V and 3 bases from J, the junction kept 17 bases outside the gene matches. CDR3 length: 18 amino acids. This chain's CDR3 is CASRVVSEGQGRHYGYTF. CDR3 coding DNA: TGTGCCAGCAGGGTCGTCTCCGAGGGACAGGGTAGGCACTATGGCTACACCTTC.